A selection of T cell receptor beta chains follows, all from one sample in a study of shared clonotypes between healthy human individuals. Profiling relied on immunoSEQ multiplex PCR, and the TCRdb table lists in-frame clones only, not all of them. The table lists millions of clones, over 85% of them singletons, with 0.1% to 0.15% in the top ten. The sample was naive CD4+ T cells sorted from blood. Every receptor here comes from a man younger than 30 in good health. Each CDR3 is given with its conserved first and last residue. D genes are given only for firm matches. Only part of the rows carry a size: once, few, many, or a class if the clone is expanded.

CDR3 | DNA | J | size | D | V
CASTHSGANVLTF | TGTGCCAGTACCCACTCTGGGGCCAACGTCCTGACTTTC | TRBJ2-6 | NA | NA | TRBV19
CAWNRIPPPDTQYF | TGTGCCTGGAATCGTATCCCACCACCAGATACGCAGTATTTT | TRBJ2-3 | NA | NA | TRBV30
CASSYRAGELFF | TGTGCCAGCAGCTACAGGGCCGGGGAGCTGTTTTTT | TRBJ2-2 | NA | NA | TRBV7-9
CARPLAGGSNTGELFF | TGTGCCCGCCCACTAGCGGGGGGATCGAACACCGGGGAGCTGTTTTTT | TRBJ2-2 | NA | TRBD2 | TRBV7-9
CASSVVSGLDTQYF | TGTGCCAGCAGCGTAGTTTCGGGGCTCGATACGCAGTATTTT | TRBJ2-3 | NA | NA | TRBV9
CASSLSGTGNSPLHF | TGTGCCAGCAGCTTAAGTGGGACCGGGAATTCACCCCTCCACTTT | TRBJ1-6 | few | NA | TRBV7-2
CASSTPGLLAKNIQYF | TGTGCCAGCAGCACTCCGGGCCTTCTAGCCAAAAACATTCAGTACTTC | TRBJ2-4 | NA | NA | TRBV7-8
CAWSVISGGAGANVLTF | TGTGCCTGGAGTGTTATCTCAGGGGGAGCTGGGGCCAACGTCCTGACTTTC | TRBJ2-6 | NA | TRBD1 | TRBV30
CASSTANTQYF | TGTGCCTCCTCTACGGCGAATACGCAGTATTTT | TRBJ2-3 | NA | NA | TRBV6-5
CASSPGLAGGPNNEQFF | TGCGCCAGCAGTCCAGGACTAGCGGGAGGACCTAACAATGAGCAGTTCTTC | TRBJ2-1 | NA | TRBD2 | TRBV5-1
CAITGTERSPLHF | TGTGCCATCACGGGAACAGAAAGATCACCCCTCCACTTT | TRBJ1-6 | once | NA | TRBV10-3
CASSFNDVQGGQYF | TGTGCCAGCAGCTTTAATGACGTCCAAGGTGGGCAGTATTTT | TRBJ2-3 | NA | NA | TRBV11-1
CASSGLDRGRGNIQYF | TGTGCCAGCAGCGGCCTCGACAGGGGGCGAGGGAACATTCAGTACTTC | TRBJ2-4 | NA | TRBD1 | TRBV9
CASSLARGDASEQYF | TGTGCCAGCAGCTTGGCCAGGGGGGACGCCTCCGAGCAGTACTTC | TRBJ2-7 | NA | NA | TRBV5-4
CASSKGRTGRDEQYF | TGTGCCAGCAGCAAAGGACGGACGGGGAGGGACGAGCAGTACTTC | TRBJ2-7 | once | TRBD2 | TRBV14
CASSSTWGGTEAFF | TGTGCCAGCAGCTCTACCTGGGGGGGCACTGAAGCTTTCTTT | TRBJ1-1 | NA | NA | TRBV9
CASSLLPSTDTQYF | TGTGCCAGCAGCTTGCTCCCAAGCACAGATACGCAGTATTTT | TRBJ2-3 | NA | NA | TRBV5-4
CASSQDGQEYSPLHF | TGCGCCAGCAGCCAAGACGGGCAGGAGTATTCACCCCTCCACTTT | TRBJ1-6 | NA | NA | TRBV4-3
CASGRNEQYF | TGTGCCAGTGGGAGGAACGAGCAGTACTTC | TRBJ2-7 | NA | NA | TRBV27
CASNPGRDTEAFF | TGCGCCAGCAATCCGGGAAGGGACACTGAAGCTTTCTTT | TRBJ1-1 | NA | NA | TRBV10-1
CASSLELLNEQFF | TGTGCCAGCAGCTTAGAACTGTTGAATGAGCAGTTCTTC | TRBJ2-1 | once | NA | TRBV7-2
CSVDSSNTEAFF | TGCAGCGTTGACAGCAGCAACACTGAAGCTTTCTTT | TRBJ1-1 | NA | NA | TRBV29-1
CASSYEGGSNSPLHF | TGTGCCAGCAGTTACGAGGGGGGTTCTAATTCACCCCTCCACTTT | TRBJ1-6 | NA | NA | TRBV6-6
CASSGGSHNSPLHF | TGTGCCAGCAGTGGCGGCAGTCATAATTCACCCCTCCACTTT | TRBJ1-6 | once | NA | TRBV2
CASSQVGLAGGKATDTQYF | TGCGCCAGCAGCCAAGTGGGGCTAGCGGGAGGTAAAGCCACAGATACGCAGTATTTT | TRBJ2-3 | NA | TRBD2 | TRBV4-3
CASNGQAALNEKLFF | TGTGCCAGCAACGGACAGGCCGCTCTTAATGAAAAACTGTTTTTT | TRBJ1-4 | NA | TRBD1 | TRBV2
CASSPNNQPQHF | TGTGCCAGCAGTCCCAATAATCAGCCCCAGCATTTT | TRBJ1-5 | NA | NA | TRBV6-6
CATSGQESQPQHF | TGTGCCACCTCTGGACAGGAATCTCAGCCCCAGCATTTT | TRBJ1-5 | few | TRBD1 | TRBV10-3
CASSLARALVDTQYF | TGCGCCAGCAGCTTGGCACGGGCGCTTGTAGATACGCAGTATTTT | TRBJ2-3 | NA | NA | TRBV5-1
CAWSVWTGPTEAFF | TGTGCCTGGAGTGTATGGACAGGACCCACTGAAGCTTTCTTT | TRBJ1-1 | NA | TRBD1 | TRBV30
CASGEGRGAYEQYF | TGTGCCAGCGGGGAAGGAAGGGGGGCGTACGAGCAGTACTTC | TRBJ2-7 | NA | NA | TRBV28
CASRRTGDNEQFF | TGTGCCAGCAGAAGGACCGGGGACAATGAGCAGTTCTTC | TRBJ2-1 | NA | NA | TRBV6-5
CASRGGRKYNEQFF | TGTGCCAGCAGGGGCGGGAGGAAGTACAATGAGCAGTTCTTC | TRBJ2-1 | once | TRBD2 | TRBV2
CASSLTPGPAGDTQYF | TGTGCCAGCAGCTTGACGCCGGGTCCCGCGGGAGATACGCAGTATTTT | TRBJ2-3 | NA | NA | TRBV9
CASSLEGLAGGREQYF | TGTGCCAGCAGCTTAGAAGGCCTAGCGGGAGGCCGCGAGCAGTACTTC | TRBJ2-7 | NA | TRBD2 | TRBV7-2
CASSLGALQGETGELFF | TGTGCCAGCAGCTTAGGCGCCTTGCAGGGGGAAACCGGGGAGCTGTTTTTT | TRBJ2-2 | NA | TRBD1 | TRBV13
CAIRASGGATDTQYF | TGTGCCATCAGGGCTAGCGGGGGGGCAACAGATACGCAGTATTTT | TRBJ2-3 | NA | TRBD2 | TRBV10-3
CSVAIAETQYF | TGCAGCGTTGCTATCGCGGAGACCCAGTACTTC | TRBJ2-5 | NA | NA | TRBV29-1
CASSLDGEYEQYF | TGTGCCAGCAGCTTGGATGGGGAATACGAGCAGTACTTC | TRBJ2-7 | NA | NA | TRBV5-4
CASSPPGSSYEQYF | TGTGCCAGCTCACCACCGGGGAGCTCCTACGAGCAGTACTTC | TRBJ2-7 | few | NA | TRBV18
CASSLKTSPQHF | TGTGCCAGCAGTCTAAAGACATCGCCCCAGCATTTT | TRBJ1-5 | NA | NA | TRBV28
CASSQVLAGGDTQYF | TGCGCCAGCAGCCAAGTACTAGCGGGGGGGGATACGCAGTATTTT | TRBJ2-3 | NA | TRBD2 | TRBV4-1
CASSFAVTQPQHF | TGTGCCAGCAGCTTTGCAGTCACTCAGCCCCAGCATTTT | TRBJ1-5 | NA | NA | TRBV7-2
CASSSTGTAPSEQYF | TGTGCCAGCAGCTCGACCGGGACAGCACCCTCCGAGCAGTACTTC | TRBJ2-7 | NA | TRBD1 | TRBV7-2
CASSSGLAGYNEQFF | TGTGCCAGCAGCTCGGGACTAGCGGGCTACAATGAGCAGTTCTTC | TRBJ2-1 | NA | TRBD2 | TRBV7-2
CASSPGAPSGNTIYF | TGTGCCAGCAGCCCAGGGGCCCCCTCTGGAAACACCATATATTTT | TRBJ1-3 | once | NA | TRBV9
CAISVSGRESDTQYF | TGTGCCATCAGTGTGTCTGGTAGGGAGTCAGATACGCAGTATTTT | TRBJ2-3 | NA | NA | TRBV10-3
CASSVSDPFSTDTQYF | TGTGCCAGCAGTGTTAGCGACCCATTCTCCACAGATACGCAGTATTTT | TRBJ2-3 | NA | NA | TRBV6-1
CASSPYSNQPQHF | TGTGCCAGCAGTCCCTATAGCAATCAGCCCCAGCATTTT | TRBJ1-5 | NA | NA | TRBV27
CASGHTGTTEAFF | TGTGCCAGCGGCCATACAGGGACCACTGAAGCTTTCTTT | TRBJ1-1 | NA | NA | TRBV25-1